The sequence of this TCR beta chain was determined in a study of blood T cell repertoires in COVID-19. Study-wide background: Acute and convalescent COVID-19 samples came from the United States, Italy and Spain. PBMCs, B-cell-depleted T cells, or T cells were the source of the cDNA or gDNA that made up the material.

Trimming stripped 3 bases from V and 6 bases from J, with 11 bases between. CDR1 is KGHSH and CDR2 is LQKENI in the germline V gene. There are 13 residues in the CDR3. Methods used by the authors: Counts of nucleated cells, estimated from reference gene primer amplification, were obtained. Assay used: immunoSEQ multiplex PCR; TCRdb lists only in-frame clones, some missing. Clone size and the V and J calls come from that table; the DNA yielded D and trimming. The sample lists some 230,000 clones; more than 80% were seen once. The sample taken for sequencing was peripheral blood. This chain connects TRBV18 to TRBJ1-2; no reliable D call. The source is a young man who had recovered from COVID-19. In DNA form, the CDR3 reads TGTGCCAGCTCACCGGGGAGCGGGGATGGCTACACCTTC. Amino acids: CASSPGSGDGYTF.